This TCR beta chain was found in a study of CD8+ T cells in alopecia areata. Broader study findings: Since there was just one nonresponder, nobody can yet say how baseline CD8+ expansion ties to response.

The CDR3 sequence is 14 residues long. V was shortened by 6 bases and J by 2 bases, with 16 bases between the two germline ends. Germline V gene lookup returns CDR1 SQVTM and CDR2 ANQGSEA. This clone was picked up a small number of times. What it binds is unknown. After isolation, RNA underwent reverse transcription to generate cDNA as the sequencing template. The protocol was immunoSEQ multiplex PCR, while the TCRdb copy is restricted to in-frame clones and leaves out a portion. The data hold about 120,000 clones, with less than 75% observed a single time. Specified treatment: oral pan-JAK inhibitor, 5-10 mg twice daily. Investigators sorted PBMCs to obtain both CD4+ and CD8+ T cells.

This specimen was CD8+ T cells sorted from blood, taken at week 4, from a patient treated with tofacitinib. This TCR was recovered from a human donor with alopecia areata. V is TRBV29-1 and J is TRBJ1-2, with a weak D call TRBD1 (5 bases). DNA for the CDR3: TGCAGCGTGGGGGACGGCTCATCAAACTATGGCTACACCTTC. As protein: CSVGDGSSNYGYTF.